Described below is a single TCR beta chain sequence and its context. The trim removed 6 bases at V and 6 bases at J, leaving 9 bases unmatched. The CDR3 spans 15 residues. Germline assignment: CDR1 SGDLS and CDR2 YYNGEE. There were TCR beta CDR3 regions amplified from RNA transcripts. A first-round RT-PCR of the TCR CDR3 used the HTBI primer set. TCRdb re-called the multiplex PCR reads with MiXCR, one entry per CDR3 protein. The table records 400,000 or so distinct CDR3 sequences, about 15% of them present only once. These data are taken from a study of T cells in Graves' hyperthyroidism and ophthalmopathy. Diagnostic assessment was based on clinical symptoms, serum thyroxine and TRAb, thyroid ultrasound and orbital computed tomography.

Sequencing input: blood. The chain is built from TRBV9 and TRBJ2-2; 9 nucleotides match TRBD2. The sequence came from a woman aged 55-70 years with Graves' ophthalmopathy. In DNA form, the CDR3 reads TGTGCCAGCACCCTTAGCGGGAGTACGGCCGGGGAGCTGTTTTTT. It translates to CASTLSGSTAGELFF.